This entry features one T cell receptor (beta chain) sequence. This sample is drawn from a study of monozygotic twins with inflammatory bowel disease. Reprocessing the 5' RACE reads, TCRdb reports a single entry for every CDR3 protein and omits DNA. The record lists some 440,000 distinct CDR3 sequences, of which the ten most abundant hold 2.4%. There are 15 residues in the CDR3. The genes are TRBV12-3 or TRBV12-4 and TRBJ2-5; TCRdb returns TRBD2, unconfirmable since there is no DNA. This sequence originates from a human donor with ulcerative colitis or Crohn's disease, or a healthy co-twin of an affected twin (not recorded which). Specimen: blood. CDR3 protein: CASSRSGTGKETQYF.